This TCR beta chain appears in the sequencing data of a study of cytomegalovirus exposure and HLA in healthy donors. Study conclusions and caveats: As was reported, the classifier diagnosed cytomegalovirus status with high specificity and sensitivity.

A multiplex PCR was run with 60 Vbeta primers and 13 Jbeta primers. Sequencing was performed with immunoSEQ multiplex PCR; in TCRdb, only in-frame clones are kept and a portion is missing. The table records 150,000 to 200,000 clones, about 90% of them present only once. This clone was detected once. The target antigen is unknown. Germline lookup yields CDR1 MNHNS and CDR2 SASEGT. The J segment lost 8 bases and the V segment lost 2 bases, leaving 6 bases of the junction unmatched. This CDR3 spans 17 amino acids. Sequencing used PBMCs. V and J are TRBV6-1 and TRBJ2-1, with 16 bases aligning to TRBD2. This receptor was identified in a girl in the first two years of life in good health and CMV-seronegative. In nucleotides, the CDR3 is TGTGCCAGCAGTGAAATCGGGACTAGCGGGAGGGCCGATGAGCAGTTCTTC. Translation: CASSEIGTSGRADEQFF.